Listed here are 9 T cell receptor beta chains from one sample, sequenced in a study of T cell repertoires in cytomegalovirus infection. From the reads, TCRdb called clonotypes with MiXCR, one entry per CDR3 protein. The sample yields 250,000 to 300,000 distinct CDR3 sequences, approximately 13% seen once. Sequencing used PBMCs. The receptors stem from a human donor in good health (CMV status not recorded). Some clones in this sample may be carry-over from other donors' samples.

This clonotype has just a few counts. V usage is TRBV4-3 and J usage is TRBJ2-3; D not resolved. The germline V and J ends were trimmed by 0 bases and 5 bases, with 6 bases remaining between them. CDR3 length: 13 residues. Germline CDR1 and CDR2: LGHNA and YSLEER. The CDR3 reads CASSQEGVDTQYF. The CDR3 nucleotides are TGCGCCAGCAGCCAAGAAGGCGTAGATACGCAGTATTTT.

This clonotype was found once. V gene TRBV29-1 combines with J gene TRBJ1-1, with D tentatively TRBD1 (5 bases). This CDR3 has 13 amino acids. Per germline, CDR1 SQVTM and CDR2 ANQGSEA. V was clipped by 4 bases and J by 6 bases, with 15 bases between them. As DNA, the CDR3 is TGCAGCGTTGTAAAGGGGCGGGCGGCTGAAGCTTTCTTT. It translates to CSVVKGRAAEAFF.

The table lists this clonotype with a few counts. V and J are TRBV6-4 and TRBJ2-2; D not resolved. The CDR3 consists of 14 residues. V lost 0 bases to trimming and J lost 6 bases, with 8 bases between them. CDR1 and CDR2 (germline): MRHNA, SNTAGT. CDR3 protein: CASSDSTGPGELFF. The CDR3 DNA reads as TGTGCCAGCAGTGACTCGACCGGCCCCGGGGAGCTGTTTTTT.

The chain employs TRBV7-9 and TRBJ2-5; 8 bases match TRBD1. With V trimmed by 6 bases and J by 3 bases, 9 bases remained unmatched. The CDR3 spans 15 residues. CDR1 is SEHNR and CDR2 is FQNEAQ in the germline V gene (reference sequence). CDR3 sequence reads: CASRFPGTGEETQYF. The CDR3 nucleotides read TGTGCCAGCAGGTTCCCCGGGACAGGTGAAGAGACCCAGTACTTC.

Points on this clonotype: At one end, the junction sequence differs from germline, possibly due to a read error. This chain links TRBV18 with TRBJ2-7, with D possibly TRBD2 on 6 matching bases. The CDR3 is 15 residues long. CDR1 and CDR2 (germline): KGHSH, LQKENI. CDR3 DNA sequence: TGTGCCAGCTCACAATCCGGGACTGGAATATACGAACAGTACTTC. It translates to CASSQSGTGIYEQYF. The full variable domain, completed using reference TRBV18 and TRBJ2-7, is NAGVMQNPRHLVRRRGQEARLRCSPMKGHSHVYWYRQLPEEGLKFMVYLQKENIIDESGMPKERFSAEFPKEGPSILRIQQVVRGDSAAYFCASSQSGTGIYEQYFGPGTRLTVT.

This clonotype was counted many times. The CDR3, as DNA: TGTGCCAGCAGTCAAGGGGGCCTCTATGGCTACACCTTC. Translation gives CASSQGGLYGYTF. V usage is TRBV6-1 and J usage is TRBJ1-2; 7 nucleotides align to TRBD1. Germline V gene lookup returns CDR1 MNHNS and CDR2 SASEGT. The CDR3 runs 13 residues. The ends lost 5 bases at V and 4 bases at J; junction bases unmatched: 4.

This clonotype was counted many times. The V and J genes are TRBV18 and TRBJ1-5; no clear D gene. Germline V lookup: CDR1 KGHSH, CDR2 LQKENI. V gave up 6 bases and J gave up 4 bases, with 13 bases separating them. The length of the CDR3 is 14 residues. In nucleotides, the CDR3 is TGTGCCAGCTCCCAAAGTTTAGGGAATCAGCCCCAGCATTTT. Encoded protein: CASSQSLGNQPQHF.

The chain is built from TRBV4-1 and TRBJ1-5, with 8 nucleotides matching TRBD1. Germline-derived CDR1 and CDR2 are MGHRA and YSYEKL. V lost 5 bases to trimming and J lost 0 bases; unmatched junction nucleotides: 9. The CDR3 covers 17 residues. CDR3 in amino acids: CASSDGQGVYSNQPQHF. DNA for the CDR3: TGCGCCAGCAGCGATGGACAGGGCGTCTATAGCAATCAGCCCCAGCATTTT.

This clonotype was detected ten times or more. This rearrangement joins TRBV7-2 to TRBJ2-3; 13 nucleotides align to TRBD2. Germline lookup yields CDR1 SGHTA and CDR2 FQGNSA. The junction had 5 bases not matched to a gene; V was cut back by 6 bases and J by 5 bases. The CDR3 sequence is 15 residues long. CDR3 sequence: CASSTGLAGVDTQYF. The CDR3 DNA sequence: TGTGCCAGCAGTACCGGACTAGCGGGAGTAGATACGCAGTATTTT.